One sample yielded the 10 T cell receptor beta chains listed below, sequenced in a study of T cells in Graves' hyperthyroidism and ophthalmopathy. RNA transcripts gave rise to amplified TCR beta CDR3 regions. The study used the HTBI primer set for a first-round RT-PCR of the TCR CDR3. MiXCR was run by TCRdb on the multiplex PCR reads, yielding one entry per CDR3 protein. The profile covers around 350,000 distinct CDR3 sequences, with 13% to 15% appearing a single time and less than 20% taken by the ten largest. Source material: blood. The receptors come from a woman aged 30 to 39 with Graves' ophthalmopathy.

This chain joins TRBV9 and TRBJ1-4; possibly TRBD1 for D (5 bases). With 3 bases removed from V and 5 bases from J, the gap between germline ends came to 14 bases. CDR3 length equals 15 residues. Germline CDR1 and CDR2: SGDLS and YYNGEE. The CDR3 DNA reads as TGTGCCAGCAGCGAAAGAACAGGAGAGAATGAAAAACTGTTTTTT. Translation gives CASSERTGENEKLFF.

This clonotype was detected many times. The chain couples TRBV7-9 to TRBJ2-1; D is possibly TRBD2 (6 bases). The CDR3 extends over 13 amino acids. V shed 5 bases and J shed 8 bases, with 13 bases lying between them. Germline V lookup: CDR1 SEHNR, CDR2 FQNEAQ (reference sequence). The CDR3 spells CASSPRETDEQFF. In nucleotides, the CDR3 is TGTGCCAGCAGCCCTCGGGAGACAGATGAGCAGTTCTTC.

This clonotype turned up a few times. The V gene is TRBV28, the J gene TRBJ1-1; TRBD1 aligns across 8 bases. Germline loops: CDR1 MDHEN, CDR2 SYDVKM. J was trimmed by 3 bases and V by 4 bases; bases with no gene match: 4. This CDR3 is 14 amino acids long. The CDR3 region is CASSWTGFDTEAFF. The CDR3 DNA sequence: TGTGCCAGCAGTTGGACAGGGTTTGACACTGAAGCTTTCTTT.

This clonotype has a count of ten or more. This CDR3 reads CATSDLNGGRYNEQFF. CDR3 sequence (DNA): TGTGCCACCAGTGATTTGAACGGGGGCCGCTACAATGAGCAGTTCTTC. The chain recombines TRBV24-1 with TRBJ2-1, with D possibly being TRBD1 or TRBD2 (6 bases each). V lost 0 bases and J 3 bases, leaving 11 bases between the germline ends. The CDR3 totals 16 residues. CDR1 and CDR2 (germline): KGHDR, SFDVKD.

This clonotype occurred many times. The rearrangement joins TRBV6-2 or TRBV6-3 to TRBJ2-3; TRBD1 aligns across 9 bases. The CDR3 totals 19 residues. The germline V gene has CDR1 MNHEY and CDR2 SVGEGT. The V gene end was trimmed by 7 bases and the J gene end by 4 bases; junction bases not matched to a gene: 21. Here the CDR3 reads CASTTTTARQGVSPDTQYF. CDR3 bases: TGTGCCAGCACTACCACCACGGCCCGACAGGGGGTCTCCCCAGATACGCAGTATTTT.

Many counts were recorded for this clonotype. The DNA of the CDR3 is TGTGCCAGCAGCAAGACAGGGTTCGATCAGCCCCAGCATTTT. Its protein is CASSKTGFDQPQHF. The chain joins TRBV5-6 to TRBJ1-5, with TRBD1 identical over 7 bases. The CDR3 totals 14 residues. The V and J ends lost 4 bases and 5 bases, in that order; junction bases with no gene match: 6. Germline V lookup: CDR1 SGHDT, CDR2 YYEEEE.

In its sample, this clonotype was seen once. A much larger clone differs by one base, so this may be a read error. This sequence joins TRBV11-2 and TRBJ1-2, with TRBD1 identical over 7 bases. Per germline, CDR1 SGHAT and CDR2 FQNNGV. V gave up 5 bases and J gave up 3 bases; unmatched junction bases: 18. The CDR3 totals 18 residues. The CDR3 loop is CASSQEGPGPGGYYGYTF. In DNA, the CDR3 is TGTGCCAGCAGCCAAGAAGGCCCTGGGCCAGGGGGATACTATGGCTACACCTTC.

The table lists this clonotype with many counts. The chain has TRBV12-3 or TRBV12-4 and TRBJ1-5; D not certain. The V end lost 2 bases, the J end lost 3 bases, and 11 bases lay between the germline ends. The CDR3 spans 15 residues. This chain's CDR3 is CASSLQAGPNQPQHF. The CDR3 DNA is TGTGCCAGCAGTTTACAGGCAGGACCCAATCAGCCCCAGCATTTT.

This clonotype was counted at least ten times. CDR3 DNA: TGTGCCAGCAGGGAGCGGGGGAACTACGAGCAGTACTTC. This sequence encodes CASRERGNYEQYF. The chain has TRBV27 and TRBJ2-7, with TRBD2 matching 8 bases. Germline V CDR1 and CDR2: MNHEY, SMNVEV (reference sequence). The CDR3 runs 13 residues. The trim removed 6 bases at V and 3 bases at J, leaving 4 bases unmatched.

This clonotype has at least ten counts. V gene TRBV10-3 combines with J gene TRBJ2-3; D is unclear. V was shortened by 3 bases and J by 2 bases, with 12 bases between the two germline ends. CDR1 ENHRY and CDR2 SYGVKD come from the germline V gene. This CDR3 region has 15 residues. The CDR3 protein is CAISERGGPTDTQYF. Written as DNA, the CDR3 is TGTGCCATCAGTGAACGCGGCGGCCCCACAGATACGCAGTATTTT.